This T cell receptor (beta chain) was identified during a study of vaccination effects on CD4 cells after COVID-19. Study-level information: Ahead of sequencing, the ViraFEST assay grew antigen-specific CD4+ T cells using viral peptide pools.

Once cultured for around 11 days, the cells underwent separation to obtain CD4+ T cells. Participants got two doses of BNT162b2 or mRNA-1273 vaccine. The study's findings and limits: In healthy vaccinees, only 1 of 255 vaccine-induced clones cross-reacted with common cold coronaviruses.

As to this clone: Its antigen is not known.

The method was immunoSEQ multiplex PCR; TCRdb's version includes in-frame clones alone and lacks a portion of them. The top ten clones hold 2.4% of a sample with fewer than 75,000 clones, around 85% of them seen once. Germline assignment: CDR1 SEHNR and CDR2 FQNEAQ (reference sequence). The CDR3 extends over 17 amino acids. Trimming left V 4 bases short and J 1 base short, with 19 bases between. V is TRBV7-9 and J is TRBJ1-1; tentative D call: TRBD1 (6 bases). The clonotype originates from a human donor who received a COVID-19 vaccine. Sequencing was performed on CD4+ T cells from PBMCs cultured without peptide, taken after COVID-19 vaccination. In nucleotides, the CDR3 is TGTGCCAGCAGCTCCGGTGTTTTCCAGGGGCAGAACACTGAAGCTTTCTTT. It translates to CASSSGVFQGQNTEAFF.